This TCR beta chain was sequenced in a study of shared clonotypes between healthy human individuals. Here immunoSEQ multiplex PCR was the method, and the copy in TCRdb shows in-frame clones only, minus some. Among about 680,000 clones listed, roughly 72% were seen once. Study donors comprised healthy, HIV-negative adults devoid of recent acute infection or vaccination. The sequence was collected from a woman in her 30s in good health. The sample was memory CD4+ T cells sorted from blood. Subset noted: CD45RA-negative fraction.

The CDR3 is CASSSGLAGVRYNEQFF. The CDR3 nucleotides are TGTGCCAGCAGCTCGGGACTAGCGGGAGTGCGCTACAATGAGCAGTTCTTC. The chain employs TRBV7-9 and TRBJ2-1; 14 bases map to TRBD2. The CDR3 sequence is 17 residues long. Trimming cost V 4 bases and J 3 bases; bases outside gene matches: 5. CDR1 is SEHNR, CDR2 FQNEAQ, per germline (reference sequence).